This passage covers 27 T cell receptor beta chains from one sample sequenced in a study of low-dose radiotherapy and immunotherapy resistance in tumors. Time point meaning: before trial treatment. TRAV- and TRBV-specific primers were used for first-strand cDNA, which covered alpha and beta chains. Using a constant-region primer together with a V-primer adapter, TCRs were subjected to around 22 PCR cycles of amplification. TCRdb analysed the reads with MiXCR anew, one entry per CDR3 protein. This table has under 95,000 distinct CDR3 sequences, roughly 19% appearing once. Here the sequenced sample was PBMCs, taken before treatment. The receptors stem from a male donor with prostate cancer.

This clonotype was detected many times. J is TRBJ2-7 and V is TRBV19, with D possibly being TRBD1 (6 bases). V was clipped by 8 bases and J by 4 bases, with 12 bases between them. The CDR3 sequence is 12 residues long. Germline CDR1 is LNHDA and CDR2 is SQIVND (reference sequence). CDR3 bases: TGTGCCAGTGGGAGCAGGGGTTACGAGCAGTACTTC. Translation gives CASGSRGYEQYF.

The V and J genes are TRBV28 and TRBJ2-7; the match to TRBD1 covers 9 bases. The J segment lost 5 bases and the V segment lost 5 bases, leaving 13 bases of the junction unmatched. The CDR3 runs to 16 residues. The germline V gene has CDR1 MDHEN and CDR2 SYDVKM. In nucleotides, the CDR3 is TGTGCCAGCAGTGGAGGGGGGACAGGGAGGATCCACGAGCAGTACTTC. The encoded protein is CASSGGGTGRIHEQYF.

This clonotype was seen more than once but under ten times. The rearrangement links TRBV6-4 to TRBJ2-5; 8 bases are a match to TRBD2. From germline, CDR1 is MRHNA and CDR2 SNTAGT. This CDR3 region has 14 residues. V was clipped by 8 bases and J by 0 bases; unmatched bases: 5. CDR3 bases: TGTGCCAGCTGGCCGGGGGGGTACCAAGAGACCCAGTACTTC. This encodes CASWPGGYQETQYF.

The chain combines TRBV5-1 with TRBJ2-3; 10 bases match TRBD1. Trimming took 0 bases from V and 8 from J; bases not matched to a gene: 9. Germline CDR1 and CDR2: SGHRS and YFSETQ. The CDR3 has 16 residues. The CDR3 reads CASSLGQGATRGTQYF. The CDR3 DNA sequence: TGCGCCAGCAGCTTGGGACAGGGGGCCACTCGGGGTACGCAGTATTTT.

In this sample, this clonotype turned up once. The genes are TRBV9 and TRBJ1-1, with 7 bases identical to TRBD1. V shed 6 bases, J shed 2 bases, and the junction held 4 bases outside the gene matches. Germline V gene lookup returns CDR1 SGDLS and CDR2 YYNGEE. The CDR3 runs to 13 residues. The CDR3 reads CASTRDSNTEAFF. The CDR3 DNA reads as TGTGCCAGCACTAGGGACAGTAACACTGAAGCTTTCTTT.

This clonotype was recorded many times. This chain connects TRBV5-1 to TRBJ2-1; possible D gene TRBD2, 5 bases. Trimming took 4 bases from V and 10 from J, leaving 15 bases between them. This CDR3 is built from 13 residues. In germline, CDR1 is SGHRS, CDR2 YFSETQ. The CDR3 loop reads CASSQEDLTEQFF. For the CDR3, the DNA is TGCGCCAGCAGCCAGGAGGACCTCACGGAGCAGTTCTTC.

This clonotype was detected ten times or more. This chain uses TRBV9 with TRBJ2-5; TRBD2 aligns across 12 bases. The trim removed 0 bases at V and 4 bases at J, leaving 1 base unmatched. Germline CDR1 reads SGDLS; CDR2 reads YYNGEE. The CDR3 consists of 15 residues. The CDR3 region is CASSVGLAGVETQYF. Here the CDR3 DNA reads TGTGCCAGCAGCGTAGGACTAGCGGGGGTAGAGACCCAGTACTTC.

This clonotype was counted ten times or more. The J gene is TRBJ2-1, the V gene TRBV11-2; D is perhaps TRBD2 (5 bases). Germline V gene data show CDR1 as SGHAT and CDR2 as FQNNGV. This CDR3 has 15 residues. Trimming stripped 5 bases from V and 0 bases from J, with 11 bases between. CDR3 DNA: TGTGCCAGCAGCCGAGCGGTCAGCTCCTACAATGAGCAGTTCTTC. It codes for CASSRAVSSYNEQFF.

Ten or more counts support this clonotype. This rearrangement joins TRBV12-3 or TRBV12-4 to TRBJ2-7, with 10 nucleotides matching TRBD1. V trimming: 8 bases; J trimming: 5 bases; junction bases outside the gene matches: 12. The CDR3 contains 15 residues. The CDR3: CASRPTGQGYNEQYF. The CDR3 DNA follows: TGTGCCAGCCGACCGACGGGACAGGGGTACAACGAGCAGTACTTC.

This clonotype was observed many times. This chain connects TRBV27 to TRBJ2-3; D not resolved. The V and J ends lost 8 bases and 0 bases respectively, with 18 bases between them. The CDR3 spans 16 residues. CDR1 and CDR2 (germline): MNHEY, SMNVEV (reference sequence). The CDR3 loop is CASADGRPTSTDTQYF. DNA for the CDR3: TGTGCCAGCGCCGACGGACGGCCAACTAGCACAGATACGCAGTATTTT.

Points on this clonotype: A far larger clone lies a single base away; this is likely a read error. The genes are TRBV5-8 and TRBJ2-7, with a tentative D call TRBD1 (6 bases). The CDR3 contains 14 residues. V lost 6 bases and J 5 bases, leaving 18 bases between the germline ends. Germline V CDR1 and CDR2: SGHTS, YDEGEE. The CDR3 reads CASNQQGTGDEQYF. In nucleotides, the CDR3 is TGTGCCAGCAACCAACAGGGAACGGGCGACGAGCAGTACTTC.

The genes are TRBV6-2 or TRBV6-3 and TRBJ1-5; D remains unclear. Trimming left V 0 bases short and J 5 bases short, with 5 bases between. Germline V gene sequence: CDR1 MNHEY, CDR2 SVGEGT. This CDR3 has 13 residues. The CDR3 reads CASSYSIYQPQHF. CDR3 bases: TGTGCCAGCAGTTACTCGATATATCAGCCCCAGCATTTT.

This clonotype came up many times. This chain connects TRBV2 to TRBJ2-2, with TRBD2 identical over 10 bases. CDR3 length equals 15 residues. The ends lost 9 bases at V and 6 bases at J; junction bases unmatched: 10. Per germline, CDR1 SNHLY and CDR2 FYNNEI. Written as DNA, the CDR3 is TGTGCCAGTCGGAGGAGAAGCGGGGGGGCCGGGGAGCTGTTTTTT. This encodes CASRRRSGGAGELFF.

This clonotype occurred many times. The gene calls are TRBV2 and TRBJ2-5; 12 nucleotides align to TRBD2. Germline trimming cut 5 bases from V and 1 base from J; bases unmatched to any gene: 5. This CDR3 spans 16 amino acids. The germline CDR1 and CDR2 sequences are SNHLY and FYNNEI. DNA for the CDR3: TGTGCCAGCAGTCCGACTAGCGGGGGACTCCAAGAGACCCAGTACTTC. This encodes CASSPTSGGLQETQYF. Together with reference TRBV2 and TRBJ2-5, the CDR3 gives the full variable domain: EPEVTQTPSHQVTQMGQEVILRCVPISNHLYFYWYRQILGQKVEFLVSFYNNEISEKSEIFDDQFSVERPDGSNFTLKIRSTKLEDSAMYFCASSPTSGGLQETQYFGPGTRLLVL.

As to this clonotype: A much larger clone differs from this one at a single base, so this may be a read error. CDR3 amino acids: CTSRSDSYGYTF. Here the CDR3 DNA reads TGCACCAGCAGATCCGACAGCTATGGCTACACCTTC. The chain links TRBV5-1 to TRBJ1-2, with a weak D call TRBD1 (5 bases). Germline CDR1 and CDR2: SGHRS and YFSETQ. This CDR3 has 12 residues.

This clonotype has at least ten counts. This chain uses TRBV6-5 with TRBJ2-5; no clear D gene. Trimming shortened V by 2 bases and J by 5 bases, and 12 bases separated the two germline ends. Germline V gives CDR1 MNHEY, CDR2 SVGAGI. The CDR3 sequence is 14 residues long. CDR3: CASSYTGVGETQYF. In DNA, the CDR3 is TGTGCCAGCAGTTACACCGGTGTCGGGGAGACCCAGTACTTC.

This clonotype was seen at least ten times. This chain links TRBV7-6 with TRBJ1-6; D is ambiguous. Germline CDR1 is SGHVS and CDR2 is FNYEAQ. V lost 5 bases and J lost 10, with 18 bases in between. The CDR3 loop spans 15 amino acids. CDR3 bases: TGTGCCAGCAGCCGTCGGGATCCTCCGCTCTCACCCCTCCACTTT. It translates to CASSRRDPPLSPLHF.

At least ten counts were recorded for this clonotype. The rearrangement links TRBV11-1 to TRBJ2-6; D gene ambiguous. The CDR3 consists of 15 residues. Trimming removed 1 base at V and 2 bases at J, with 6 bases between. Germline CDR1 reads SGHAT; CDR2 reads FQDESV (reference sequence). The CDR3 DNA reads TGTGCCAGCAGCTTAGGGGCAGCTGGGGCCAACGTCCTGACTTTC. Its protein is CASSLGAAGANVLTF.

The chain recombines TRBV19 with TRBJ2-7, with 10 nucleotides matching TRBD1. The junction had 20 bases not matched to a gene; V was cut back by 10 bases and J by 2 bases. The CDR3 loop spans 18 amino acids. CDR1 is LNHDA and CDR2 is SQIVND in the germline V gene (reference sequence). CDR3 loop: CATRDRGGGGRSTYEQYF. The CDR3 DNA reads TGTGCCACCCGGGACAGGGGAGGAGGGGGACGGTCAACCTACGAGCAGTACTTC.

In its sample, this clonotype was seen many times. This chain uses TRBV18 with TRBJ2-1; D is ambiguous. Germline CDR1 and CDR2: KGHSH and LQKENI. Trimming shortened V by 4 bases and J by 5 bases, and 12 bases separated the two germline ends. This CDR3 has 14 residues. The CDR3 nucleotides read TGTGCCAGCTCACAGACGGACCTAAACAATGAGCAGTTCTTC. Translating gives CASSQTDLNNEQFF.

This clonotype was picked up many times. The V and J genes are TRBV19 and TRBJ2-7; 8 nucleotides line up with TRBD1. The V gene end was trimmed by 4 bases and the J gene end by 5 bases; junction bases not matched to a gene: 1. The germline V gene has CDR1 LNHDA and CDR2 SQIVND (reference sequence). The CDR3 contains 12 residues. CDR3 DNA sequence: TGTGCCAGTAGTACGACAGGGGACGAGCAGTACTTC. Translated, it gives CASSTTGDEQYF.

This clonotype has at least ten counts. This sequence joins TRBV24-1 and TRBJ2-1, with 9 bases matching TRBD1. The CDR3 extends over 14 amino acids. Germline V lookup: CDR1 KGHDR, CDR2 SFDVKD. The ends lost 5 bases at V and 4 bases at J; junction bases unmatched: 2. For the CDR3, the DNA is TGTGCCACCAGTGCGGGACAGGGATACAATGAGCAGTTCTTC. The encoded protein is CATSAGQGYNEQFF.

Points on this clonotype: It differs at one base from a far larger clone, so likely a read error. V gene TRBV6-2 or TRBV6-3 combines with J gene TRBJ2-2, with D perhaps matching TRBD1 or TRBD2 (5 bases each). The CDR3 is made up of 16 amino acids. Germline V gives CDR1 MNHEY, CDR2 SVGEGT. This chain's CDR3 is CACSYEGTANTGELFF. CDR3 nucleotides: TGTGCCTGCAGTTACGAAGGGACGGCCAACACCGGGGAGCTGTTTTTT.

In its sample, this clonotype was seen many times. The J gene is TRBJ1-4, the V gene TRBV29-1, with a possible D match to TRBD1 (5 bases). V was clipped by 7 bases and J by 7 bases, with 13 bases between them. CDR1 SQVTM and CDR2 ANQGSEA come from the germline V gene. The CDR3 contains 12 residues. CDR3 residues: CSAWGLGEKLFF. CDR3 sequence (DNA): TGCAGCGCCTGGGGCCTAGGTGAAAAACTGTTTTTT.

This clonotype occurred many times. The chain carries TRBV3-1 and TRBJ2-3; maybe TRBD2 (5 bases). The CDR3 consists of 16 residues. The V gene lost 6 bases and the J gene lost 0 bases, with 16 bases spanning the gap. CDR1 LGHDT and CDR2 YNNKEL come from the germline V gene (reference sequence). DNA of the CDR3: TGTGCCAGCAGACCGCCCCCGGGCGGGAGCACAGATACGCAGTATTTT. Protein sequence: CASRPPPGGSTDTQYF.

Concerning this clonotype: A far larger clone is only one base removed, so a read error is likely. The genes are TRBV5-6 and TRBJ2-7; D call uncertain. V lost 0 bases and J 7 bases, leaving 11 bases between the germline ends. CDR3 size: 13 residues. Germline lookup yields CDR1 SGHDT and CDR2 YYEEEE. DNA for the CDR3: TGTGCCAGCAGCTTGGAACAATACAATGAGCAGTACTTC. This codes for CASSLEQYNEQYF.

This clonotype was seen repeatedly, ten times or more. The chain joins TRBV12-3 or TRBV12-4 to TRBJ2-5; 7 bases map to TRBD1. Trimming took 7 bases from V and 0 from J; bases not matched to a gene: 11. The CDR3 contains 16 residues. The CDR3 DNA is TGTGCCAGCACCCTGCGGACAGGCTCCAACCAAGAGACCCAGTACTTC. Translation: CASTLRTGSNQETQYF.